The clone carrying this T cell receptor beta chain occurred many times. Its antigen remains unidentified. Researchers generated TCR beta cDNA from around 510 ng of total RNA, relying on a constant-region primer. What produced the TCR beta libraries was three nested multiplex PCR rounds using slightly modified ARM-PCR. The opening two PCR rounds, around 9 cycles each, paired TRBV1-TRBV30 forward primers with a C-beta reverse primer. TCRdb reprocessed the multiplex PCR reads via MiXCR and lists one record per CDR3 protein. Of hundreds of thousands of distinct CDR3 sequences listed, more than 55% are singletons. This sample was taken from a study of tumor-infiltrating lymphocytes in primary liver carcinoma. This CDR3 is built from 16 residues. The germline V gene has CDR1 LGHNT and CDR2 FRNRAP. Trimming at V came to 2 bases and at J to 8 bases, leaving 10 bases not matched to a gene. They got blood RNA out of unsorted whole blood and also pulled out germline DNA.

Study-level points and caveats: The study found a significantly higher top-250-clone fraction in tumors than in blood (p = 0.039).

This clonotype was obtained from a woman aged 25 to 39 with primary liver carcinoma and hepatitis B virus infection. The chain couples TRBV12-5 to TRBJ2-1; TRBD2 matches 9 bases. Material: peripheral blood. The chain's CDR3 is CASGLLAGVPRDEQFF. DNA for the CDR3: TGTGCTAGTGGTTTGTTAGCGGGAGTTCCGCGTGATGAGCAGTTCTTC.